Listed here are 29 T cell receptor beta chains from one sample, sequenced in a study of T cell responses to AZD1222 COVID-19 vaccine (dated by TCRdb to the early 2020s). Interpreted using the paper, the time point label stands for: baseline before first vaccination. The method was the immunoSEQ multiplex PCR assay. Not all clones reach the TCRdb copy of this immuneACCESS table, which keeps in-frame sequences only. Checked studies attribute under half of the gap to unresolved V genes and leave the rest unexplained. The sample profile shows around 99,000 clones; about nine tenths of them were found once. The ten largest make up 6% to 8% of the sample. Sample: peripheral blood, taken on day 0 of AZD1222 vaccination. The source is an adult in good health.

V usage is TRBV15 and J usage is TRBJ2-1; D remains ambiguous. This CDR3 region has 12 residues. The germline V gene has CDR1 LNHNV and CDR2 YYDKDF (reference sequence). Trimming left V 4 bases short and J 9 bases short, with 10 bases between. Written as DNA, the CDR3 is TGTGCCACCAGCACCCAATCGAGTGAGCAGTTCTTC. This translates into CATSTQSSEQFF. Looking up the rest from reference TRBV15 and TRBJ2-1 gives the full variable domain: DAMVIQNPRYQVTQFGKPVTLSCSQTLNHNVMYWYQQKSSQAPKLLFHYYDKDFNNEADTPDNFQSRRPNTSFCFLDIRSPGLGDTAMYLCATSTQSSEQFFGPGTRLTVL.

The chain uses TRBV9 and TRBJ2-7; no clear D. CDR1 is SGDLS and CDR2 is YYNGEE in the germline V gene. The CDR3 length is 14 residues. The germline V and J ends were trimmed by 0 bases and 5 bases, with 12 bases remaining between them. CDR3 sequence (DNA): TGTGCCAGCAGCGTAGGAAAAGTGGACCACGAGCAGTACTTC. Protein: CASSVGKVDHEQYF. Using reference TRBV9 and TRBJ2-7 for the parts outside the CDR3, the full variable domain is DSGVTQTPKHLITATGQRVTLRCSPRSGDLSVYWYQQSLDQGLQFLIQYYNGEERAKGNILERFSAQQFPDLHSELNLSSLELGDSALYFCASSVGKVDHEQYFGPGTRLTVT.

V usage is TRBV4-1 and J usage is TRBJ1-5, with 9 bases that match TRBD1. Trimming at V came to 4 bases and at J to 2 bases, leaving 3 bases not matched to a gene. Germline V gene sequence: CDR1 MGHRA, CDR2 YSYEKL. The CDR3 runs to 15 residues. DNA of the CDR3: TGCGCCAGCAGCCCCCGGACAGGGGGCAATCAGCCCCAGCATTTT. Protein sequence: CASSPRTGGNQPQHF.

This sequence joins TRBV5-4 and TRBJ2-4; 11 positions match TRBD2. The CDR3 contains 15 residues. Germline V gene sequence: CDR1 SGHNT, CDR2 YYREEE (reference sequence). V trimming: 2 bases; J trimming: 8 bases; junction bases outside the gene matches: 6. CDR3 coding DNA: TGTGCCAGCAGCTTTGGACTAGCGGGTGGGGACATTCAGTACTTC. This translates into CASSFGLAGGDIQYF.

V gene TRBV3-1 (or the pseudogene TRBV3-2) combines with J gene TRBJ2-7, with TRBD2 matching over 8 bases. CDR3 size: 14 residues. Trimming cost V 4 bases and J 3 bases; bases outside gene matches: 5. The germline V gene encodes CDR1 LGHDT and CDR2 YNNKEL (reference sequence). This chain's CDR3 is CASSPSGGFYEQYF. The CDR3 DNA sequence: TGTGCCAGCAGCCCTTCGGGGGGGTTCTACGAGCAGTACTTC.

The V call is TRBV5-6, the J call TRBJ1-1; D unresolved. Germline V gene sequence: CDR1 SGHDT, CDR2 YYEEEE. The CDR3 has 14 amino acids. Trimming stripped 9 bases from V and 0 bases from J, with 15 bases between. Written as DNA, the CDR3 is TGTGCCACCAGACGGGGATCCTTGAACACTGAAGCTTTCTTT. Residues: CATRRGSLNTEAFF.

This chain connects TRBV2 to TRBJ1-3; no definite D call. CDR1 is SNHLY and CDR2 is FYNNEI in the germline V gene. This CDR3 region has 14 residues. V lost 2 bases and J lost 0, with 5 bases in between. The CDR3 DNA is TGTGCCAGCAGTGAAATGGGCTCTGGAAACACCATATATTTT. Protein product: CASSEMGSGNTIYF.

The rearrangement links TRBV7-6 to TRBJ2-6; D is unresolved. V was trimmed by 1 base and J by 1 base, leaving 5 bases between them. Germline V CDR1 and CDR2: SGHVS, FNYEAQ. The CDR3 has 15 amino acids. CDR3 sequence: CASSLGPSGANVLTF. As DNA, the CDR3 is TGTGCCAGCAGCTTAGGTCCATCTGGGGCCAACGTCCTGACTTTC.

This sequence joins TRBV11-2 and TRBJ1-2, with D unclear. V was trimmed by 3 bases and J by 5 bases, leaving 7 bases between them. The CDR3 extends over 12 amino acids. Per germline, CDR1 SGHAT and CDR2 FQNNGV. The CDR3 is CASSLEEYGYTF. CDR3 nucleotide sequence: TGTGCCAGCAGCTTGGAAGAGTATGGCTACACCTTC.

This clone was observed a single time. The rearrangement links TRBV5-1 to TRBJ2-2, with a possible D match to TRBD2 (7 bases). Per the germline V gene, CDR1 is SGHRS and CDR2 is YFSETQ. This CDR3 contains 16 residues. Trimming pared 6 bases from V and 3 bases from J, leaving 18 bases between. The CDR3 coding sequence is TGCGCCAGCACGGCCACGGCGGGGGCGTACACCGGGGAGCTGTTTTTT. The encoded protein is CASTATAGAYTGELFF.

The rearrangement uses TRBV9 and TRBJ1-1, with 9 bases fitting TRBD1. The CDR3 has 14 residues. The trim removed 3 bases at V and 9 bases at J, leaving 9 bases unmatched. Germline CDR1 is SGDLS and CDR2 is YYNGEE. The DNA of the CDR3 is TGTGCCAGCAGCGGATCGACAGGGGGGTTTCAAGCTTTCTTT. Translation gives CASSGSTGGFQAFF.

This clone was observed once. V is TRBV10-2 and J is TRBJ2-3; D may be TRBD1 (5 bases). The V gene lost 7 bases and the J gene lost 0 bases, with 14 bases spanning the gap. Germline V gene sequence: CDR1 WSHSY, CDR2 SAAADI. The CDR3 is 15 residues long. This CDR3 reads CASTQDAPSTDTQYF. The CDR3 DNA reads TGCGCCAGCACACAGGACGCCCCAAGCACAGATACGCAGTATTTT.

This rearrangement joins TRBV14 to TRBJ2-1, with D unresolved. Trimming shortened V by 1 base and J by 0 bases, and 10 bases separated the two germline ends. The CDR3 extends over 16 amino acids. Germline V gene data show CDR1 as SGHDN and CDR2 as FVKESK. Here the CDR3 reads CASSQGAARSYNEQFF. DNA of the CDR3: TGTGCCAGCAGCCAAGGTGCGGCCCGCTCCTACAATGAGCAGTTCTTC. Together with reference TRBV14 and TRBJ2-1, the CDR3 gives the full variable domain: EAGVTQFPSHSVIEKGQTVTLRCDPISGHDNLYWYRRVMGKEIKFLLHFVKESKQDESGMPNNRFLAERTGGTYSTLKVQPAELEDSGVYFCASSQGAARSYNEQFFGPGTRLTVL.

This chain uses TRBV21-1 with TRBJ2-3; the D segment call TRBD2 is taken from the table without a DNA check. TRBV21-1 is tagged as a pseudogene. The CDR3 extends over 14 amino acids. The CDR3 spells CASSKGHRLGTQYF. The CDR3 DNA reads as TGTGCCAGCAGCAAAGGTCATAGGCTCGGGACGCAGTATTTT.

The CDR3 loop is CASSLGQGMYPQHF. The DNA for the CDR3 is TGTGCCAGCAGCTTAGGACAGGGGATGTATCCCCAGCATTTT. The chain combines TRBV13 with TRBJ1-5, with 7 bases fitting TRBD1. With V trimmed by 0 bases and J by 10 bases, 6 bases remained unmatched. The germline V gene has CDR1 PRHDT and CDR2 FYEKMQ (reference sequence). This CDR3 region has 14 residues.

The chain is built from TRBV14 and TRBJ2-1; 14 positions match TRBD2. After removal of 4 bases from V and 4 bases from J, the junction contained 9 bases not matched to a gene. CDR1 and CDR2 (germline): SGHDN, FVKESK. This CDR3 has 18 amino acids. The CDR3 region has the DNA TGTGCCAGCAGCCCGCCTCTTGGACTAGCGGGAGGTTACAATGAGCAGTTCTTC. The encoded protein is CASSPPLGLAGGYNEQFF.

About this clone itself: This CDR3 is also generated by other DNA sequences in the sample. The V call is TRBV5-4, the J call TRBJ1-2, with D unclear. Germline V gene data show CDR1 as SGHNT and CDR2 as YYREEE (reference sequence). CDR3 size: 13 residues. V was pared by 0 bases and J by 1 base, with 4 bases between. CDR3 protein: CASSLDSNYGYTF. In nucleotides, the CDR3 is TGTGCCAGCAGCTTGGACAGTAACTATGGCTACACCTTC.

This chain links TRBV3-1 (or the pseudogene TRBV3-2) with TRBJ2-7; the match to TRBD2 covers 10 bases. The germline V gene encodes CDR1 LGHDT and CDR2 YNNKEL (reference sequence). With 4 bases clipped from V and 2 bases from J, the junction kept 14 bases outside the gene matches. This CDR3 has 18 amino acids. CDR3 bases: TGTGCCAGCAGCCTCATATGGCCTAGCGGGAGTAGGGCCTACGAGCAGTACTTC. Amino acids: CASSLIWPSGSRAYEQYF.

In nucleotides, the CDR3 is TGTGCCACCAGCAGCTGGATCCCTGGGGCCAACGTCCTGACTTTC. This encodes CATSSWIPGANVLTF. J is TRBJ2-6 and V is TRBV15; no clear D. V was clipped by 3 bases and J by 2 bases, with 8 bases between them. Germline V gene lookup returns CDR1 LNHNV and CDR2 YYDKDF (reference sequence). This CDR3 comprises 15 residues.

This clone was seen a single time. V is TRBV20-1 and J is TRBJ1-1; D might be TRBD1 (5 bases). The CDR3 covers 11 residues. V shed 5 bases and J shed 10 bases, with 14 bases lying between them. Germline assignment: CDR1 DFQATT and CDR2 SNEGSKA (reference sequence). CDR3 nucleotides: TGCAGTGCTCGGGACTTACCGGGAGCTTTCTTT. It codes for CSARDLPGAFF.

This clone was observed a handful of times. The chain links TRBV18 to TRBJ1-6; D remains ambiguous. V shed 3 bases and J shed 6 bases, with 9 bases lying between them. Germline lookup yields CDR1 KGHSH and CDR2 LQKENI. CDR3 length equals 14 residues. CDR3 residues: CASSPREVNSPLHF. CDR3 sequence (DNA): TGTGCCAGCTCACCCCGGGAGGTTAATTCACCCCTCCACTTT.

The rearrangement links TRBV6-5 to TRBJ2-6; no clear D gene. V was cut by 4 bases and J by 0 bases, with 10 bases left in between. The CDR3 has 16 amino acids. Germline loops: CDR1 MNHEY, CDR2 SVGAGI. The CDR3 reads CASSSPSFSGANVLTF. CDR3 nucleotide sequence: TGTGCCAGCAGTTCCCCTAGTTTCTCTGGGGCCAACGTCCTGACTTTC.

The genes are TRBV27 and TRBJ2-7, with D unresolved. The germline gives CDR1 MNHEY, CDR2 SMNVEV (reference sequence). The V and J ends lost 9 bases and 0 bases respectively, with 18 bases between them. CDR3 length equals 15 residues. This CDR3 is CARPCGMRSSYEQYF. Written as DNA, the CDR3 is TGTGCCAGGCCGTGCGGTATGCGGAGCTCCTACGAGCAGTACTTC.

The chain recombines TRBV7-3 with TRBJ1-1; D is ambiguous. The CDR3 loop spans 17 amino acids. Trimming removed 0 bases at V and 0 bases at J, with 14 bases between. Germline V gives CDR1 SGHTA, CDR2 FQGTGA. CDR3 in amino acids: CASSLTVISAMNTEAFF. In DNA form, the CDR3 reads TGTGCCAGCAGCTTAACAGTAATATCCGCCATGAACACTGAAGCTTTCTTT.

The CDR3 DNA is TGTGCCAGTAGTACTACAGGGGGAGCTGGAAACACCATATATTTT. The encoded protein is CASSTTGGAGNTIYF. The V call is TRBV19, the J call TRBJ1-3; 8 bases map to TRBD1. J gave up 2 bases and V 4 bases, and 4 bases lay outside the gene matches. CDR1 is LNHDA and CDR2 is SQIVND in the germline V gene (reference sequence). This CDR3 spans 15 amino acids.

This rearrangement joins TRBV6-5 to TRBJ1-1; D uncertain. Trimming took off 2 bases at V and 0 bases at J, with 7 bases between the two ends. CDR3 length equals 14 residues. The V gene's germline CDR1 is MNHEY and CDR2 SVGAGI. The CDR3 DNA reads TGTGCCAGCAGTTACAAGGGATTGAACACTGAAGCTTTCTTT. Its translation is CASSYKGLNTEAFF.

The chain uses TRBV7-2 and TRBJ2-2, with 9 nucleotides matching TRBD2. V dropped 5 bases and J dropped 7; count of bases not matched to a gene: 8. The CDR3 length is 15 residues. Germline CDR1 reads SGHTA; CDR2 reads FQGNSA. CDR3 region: CASSPGLAGVGELFF. CDR3 DNA sequence: TGTGCCAGCAGCCCGGGGTTAGCGGGAGTCGGGGAGCTGTTTTTT.

The chain uses TRBV7-9 and TRBJ2-5, with D perhaps TRBD1 (5 bases). This CDR3 has 15 amino acids. The germline V gene has CDR1 SEHNR and CDR2 FQNEAQ (reference sequence). Trimming cost V 5 bases and J 4 bases, with 17 bases left between them. The CDR3 protein is CASSLAGISGETQYF. For the CDR3, the DNA is TGTGCCAGCAGCCTCGCAGGGATTTCAGGAGAGACCCAGTACTTC. Full variable domain (rest looked up from reference TRBV7-9 and TRBJ2-5): DTGVSQNPRHKITKRGQNVTFRCDPISEHNRLYWYRQTLGQGPEFLTYFQNEAQLEKSRLLSDRFSAERPKGSFSTLEIQRTEQGDSAMYLCASSLAGISGETQYFGPGTRLLVL.

To note about this clone: This sample includes further DNA sequences coding for the same CDR3. The chain uses TRBV5-1 and TRBJ2-7; 7 bases align to TRBD1. Germline CDR1 reads SGHRS; CDR2 reads YFSETQ. J gave up 4 bases and V 0 bases, and 4 bases lay outside the gene matches. This CDR3 has 14 residues. The CDR3 DNA sequence: TGCGCCAGCAGCTTGGGACAGGGCCCATACGAGCAGTACTTC. As protein: CASSLGQGPYEQYF.